These 6 T cell receptor beta chains came from one sample sequenced in a study of cytomegalovirus exposure and HLA in healthy donors. The PCR contained 60 Vbeta and 13 Jbeta primers. Data came from immunoSEQ multiplex PCR; TCRdb stores just in-frame clones and leaves some out. The sample has more than 130,000 clones, around 81% seen once. The source material was PBMCs. These receptors all stem from a male donor in good health and CMV-seronegative.

This clone showed up just once. The germline gene is not matched at one end of the junction; a read error may be the cause. V and J are TRBV19 and TRBJ1-2; D might be TRBD1 (6 bases). The CDR3 is 11 amino acids. Looked up from germline, CDR1 is LNHDA and CDR2 is SQIVND (reference sequence). Here the CDR3 DNA reads TGTGCCAGTAGAAGAACGGGGGGCTACCCCTTC. It yields the protein CASRRTGGYPF. Filled out from reference TRBV19 and TRBJ1-2, the complete variable domain reads DGGITQSPKYLFRKEGQNVTLSCEQNLNHDAMYWYRQDPGQGLRLIYYSQIVNDFQKGDIAEGYSVSREKKESFPLTVTSAQKNPTAFYLCASRRTGGYPFGSGTRLTVV.

The rearrangement joins TRBV14 to TRBJ1-1, with 7 bases matching TRBD1. Germline CDR1 and CDR2: SGHDN and FVKESK. Germline trimming cut 3 bases from V and 4 bases from J; bases unmatched to any gene: 11. The CDR3 sequence is 16 residues long. Here the CDR3 DNA reads TGTGCCAGCAGCCATCTACTGGGGACAGAAGGCACTGAAGCTTTCTTT. This sequence encodes CASSHLLGTEGTEAFF.

This clone appeared a single time. V is TRBV27 and J is TRBJ2-7; D perhaps matches TRBD2 (6 bases). Germline V CDR1 and CDR2: MNHEY, SMNVEV (reference sequence). The CDR3 is 16 residues long. Trimming removed 5 bases from V and 0 bases from J, with 17 bases in between. CDR3 residues: CASSPHGGRTSYEQYF. The CDR3 DNA sequence: TGTGCCAGCAGTCCCCACGGTGGGAGGACCTCCTACGAGCAGTACTTC.

In this sample, this clone turned up a few times. This chain uses TRBV9 with TRBJ1-1; no firm D call. The CDR3 is 14 residues long. Per germline, CDR1 SGDLS and CDR2 YYNGEE. V lost 4 bases to trimming and J lost 8 bases, with 18 bases between them. In DNA form, the CDR3 reads TGTGCCAGCAGCCTCGTCCCGAGGGAGGGAGAAGCTTTCTTT. Its protein product is CASSLVPREGEAFF.

The chain employs TRBV6-5 and TRBJ2-7, with D possibly being TRBD2 (6 bases). From germline, CDR1 is MNHEY and CDR2 SVGAGI. CDR3 length: 14 residues. Trimming stripped 6 bases from V and 4 bases from J, with 16 bases between. The CDR3 bases are TGTGCCAGCAGAGAGACTAGGGCGGGGTACGAGCAGTACTTC. Residues: CASRETRAGYEQYF.

The chain employs TRBV29-1 and TRBJ2-7, with D possibly being TRBD1 (6 bases). CDR3 length: 13 residues. Germline loops: CDR1 SQVTM, CDR2 ANQGSEA. V gave up 5 bases and J gave up 2 bases, with 13 bases separating them. CDR3 DNA sequence: TGCAGCGTTCTACGGGACACCACCTACGAGCAGTACTTC. Its protein product is CSVLRDTTYEQYF.